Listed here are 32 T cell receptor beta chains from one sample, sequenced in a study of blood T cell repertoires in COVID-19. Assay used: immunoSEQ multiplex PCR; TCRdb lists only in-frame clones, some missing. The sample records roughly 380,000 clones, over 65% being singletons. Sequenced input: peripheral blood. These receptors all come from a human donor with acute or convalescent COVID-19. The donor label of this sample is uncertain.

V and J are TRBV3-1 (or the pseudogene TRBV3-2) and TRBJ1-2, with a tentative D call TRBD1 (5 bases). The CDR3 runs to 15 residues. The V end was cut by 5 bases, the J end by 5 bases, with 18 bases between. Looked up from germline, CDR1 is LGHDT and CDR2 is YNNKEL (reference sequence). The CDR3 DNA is TGTGCCAGCAGCTATGGCCCGGGGGGGGTTTATGGCTACACCTTC. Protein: CASSYGPGGVYGYTF.

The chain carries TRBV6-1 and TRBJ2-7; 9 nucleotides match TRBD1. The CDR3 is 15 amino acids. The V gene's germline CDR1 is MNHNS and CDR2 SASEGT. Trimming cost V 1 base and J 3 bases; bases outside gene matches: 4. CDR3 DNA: TGTGCCAGCAGTGAAGGCGGGACAGGGATCTACGAGCAGTACTTC. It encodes CASSEGGTGIYEQYF.

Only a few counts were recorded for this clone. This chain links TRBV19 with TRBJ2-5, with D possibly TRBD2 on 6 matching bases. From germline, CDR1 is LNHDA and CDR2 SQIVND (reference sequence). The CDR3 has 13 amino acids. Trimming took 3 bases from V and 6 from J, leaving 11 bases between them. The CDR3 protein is CASSILGLKTQYF. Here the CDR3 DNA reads TGTGCCAGTAGTATTCTGGGACTGAAGACCCAGTACTTC.

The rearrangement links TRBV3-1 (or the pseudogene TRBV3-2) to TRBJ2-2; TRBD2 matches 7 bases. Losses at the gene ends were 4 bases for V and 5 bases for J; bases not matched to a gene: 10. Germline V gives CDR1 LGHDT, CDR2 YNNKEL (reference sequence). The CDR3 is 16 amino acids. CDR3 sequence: CASSRAGLRGTGELFF. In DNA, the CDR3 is TGTGCCAGCAGCCGGGCGGGACTACGGGGAACCGGGGAGCTGTTTTTT.

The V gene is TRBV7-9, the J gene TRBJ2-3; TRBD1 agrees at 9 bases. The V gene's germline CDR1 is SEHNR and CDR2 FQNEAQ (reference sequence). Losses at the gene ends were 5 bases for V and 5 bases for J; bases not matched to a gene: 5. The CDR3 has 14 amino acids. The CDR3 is CASSITGGLDTQYF. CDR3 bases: TGTGCCAGCAGCATTACAGGGGGCCTAGATACGCAGTATTTT.

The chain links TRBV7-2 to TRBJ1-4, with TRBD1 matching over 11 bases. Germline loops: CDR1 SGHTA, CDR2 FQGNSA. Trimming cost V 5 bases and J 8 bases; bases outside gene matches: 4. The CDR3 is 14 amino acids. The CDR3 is CASSRDRGSEKLFF. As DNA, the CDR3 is TGTGCCAGCAGCAGGGACAGGGGGAGCGAAAAACTGTTTTTT.

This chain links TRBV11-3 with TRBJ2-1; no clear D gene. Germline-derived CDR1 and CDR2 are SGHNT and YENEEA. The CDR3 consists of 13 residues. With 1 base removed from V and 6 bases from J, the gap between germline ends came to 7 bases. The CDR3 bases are TGTGCCAGCAGCTTAGGTCTATCCAATGAGCAGTTCTTC. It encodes CASSLGLSNEQFF.

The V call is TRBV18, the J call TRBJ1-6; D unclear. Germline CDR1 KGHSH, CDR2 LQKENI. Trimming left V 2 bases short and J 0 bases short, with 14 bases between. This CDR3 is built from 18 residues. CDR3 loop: CASSPSAGSSSYNSPLHF. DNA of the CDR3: TGTGCCAGCTCACCATCCGCAGGATCGAGCTCCTATAATTCACCCCTCCACTTT.

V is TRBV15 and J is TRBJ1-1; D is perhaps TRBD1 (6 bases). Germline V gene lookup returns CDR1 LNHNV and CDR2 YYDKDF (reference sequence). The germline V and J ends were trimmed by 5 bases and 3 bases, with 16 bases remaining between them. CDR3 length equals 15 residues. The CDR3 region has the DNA TGTGCCACCAGCGGGGGCCGGGGTCGGGACACTGAAGCTTTCTTT. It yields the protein CATSGGRGRDTEAFF.

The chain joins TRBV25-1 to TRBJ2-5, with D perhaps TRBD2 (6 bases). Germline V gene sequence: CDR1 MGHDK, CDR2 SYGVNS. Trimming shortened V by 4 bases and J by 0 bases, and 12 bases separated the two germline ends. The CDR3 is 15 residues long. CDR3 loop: CASSANRGNQETQYF. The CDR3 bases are TGTGCCAGCAGTGCAAACCGGGGGAACCAAGAGACCCAGTACTTC.

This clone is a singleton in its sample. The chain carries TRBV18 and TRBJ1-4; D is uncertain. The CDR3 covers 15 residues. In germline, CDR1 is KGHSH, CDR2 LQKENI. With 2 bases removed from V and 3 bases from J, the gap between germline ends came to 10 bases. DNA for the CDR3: TGTGCCAGCTCACCAGCGGGGAACTCTAATGAAAAACTGTTTTTT. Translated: CASSPAGNSNEKLFF.

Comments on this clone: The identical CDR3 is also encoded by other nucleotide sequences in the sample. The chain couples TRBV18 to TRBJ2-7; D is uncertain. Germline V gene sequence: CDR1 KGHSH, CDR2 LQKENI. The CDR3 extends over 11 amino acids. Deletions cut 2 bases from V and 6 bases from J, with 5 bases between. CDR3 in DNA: TGTGCCAGCTCACCAGGCGGCGAGCAGTACTTC. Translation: CASSPGGEQYF.

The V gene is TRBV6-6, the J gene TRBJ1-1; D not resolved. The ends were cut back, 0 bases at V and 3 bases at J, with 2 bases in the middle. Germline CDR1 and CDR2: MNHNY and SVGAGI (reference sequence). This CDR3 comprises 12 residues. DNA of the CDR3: TGTGCCAGCAGTTACTCCGACACTGAAGCTTTCTTT. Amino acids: CASSYSDTEAFF.

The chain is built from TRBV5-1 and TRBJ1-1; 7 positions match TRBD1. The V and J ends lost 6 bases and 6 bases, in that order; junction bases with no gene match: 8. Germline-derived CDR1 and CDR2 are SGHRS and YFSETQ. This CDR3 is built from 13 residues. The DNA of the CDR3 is TGCGCCAGCAATCGGGACAGTATCTCTGAAGCTTTCTTT. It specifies CASNRDSISEAFF.

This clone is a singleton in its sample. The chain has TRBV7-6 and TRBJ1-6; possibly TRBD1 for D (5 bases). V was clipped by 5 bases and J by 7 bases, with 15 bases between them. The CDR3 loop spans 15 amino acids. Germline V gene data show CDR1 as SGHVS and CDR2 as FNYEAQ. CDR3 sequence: CASSPSRGPNSPLHF. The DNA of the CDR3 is TGTGCCAGCAGCCCAAGTAGGGGCCCGAATTCACCCCTCCACTTT.

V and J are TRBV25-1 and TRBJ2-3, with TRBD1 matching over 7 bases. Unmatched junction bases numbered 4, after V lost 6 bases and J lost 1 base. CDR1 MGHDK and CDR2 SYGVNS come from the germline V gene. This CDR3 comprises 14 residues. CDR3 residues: CASRPTGGTDTQYF. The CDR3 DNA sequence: TGTGCCAGCAGACCAACAGGGGGCACAGATACGCAGTATTTT.

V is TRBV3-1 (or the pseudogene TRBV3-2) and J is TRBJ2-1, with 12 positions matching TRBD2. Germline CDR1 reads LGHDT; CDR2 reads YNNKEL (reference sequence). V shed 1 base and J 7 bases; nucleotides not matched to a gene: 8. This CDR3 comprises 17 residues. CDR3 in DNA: TGTGCCAGCAGCCAAGGGGCCCGGACTAGCGGGAAAAATGAGCAGTTCTTC. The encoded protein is CASSQGARTSGKNEQFF.

CDR3 loop: CASSLAVAGPYNSPLHF. CDR3 DNA: TGCGCCAGCAGCTTGGCGGTTGCAGGGCCCTATAATTCACCCCTCCACTTT. The chain carries TRBV5-1 and TRBJ1-6; perhaps TRBD1 as D (5 bases). Trimming took 0 bases from V and 2 from J, leaving 12 bases between them. Germline CDR1 is SGHRS and CDR2 is YFSETQ. This CDR3 comprises 17 residues. The full variable domain, completed using reference TRBV5-1 and TRBJ1-6, is KAGVTQTPRYLIKTRGQQVTLSCSPISGHRSVSWYQQTPGQGLQFLFEYFSETQRNKGNFPGRFSGRQFSNSRSEMNVSTLELGDSALYLCASSLAVAGPYNSPLHFGNGTRLTVT.

CDR3 in DNA: TGTGCCAGCAGTTTTGGGCAGGGGTTTTATAGCAATCAGCCCCAGCATTTT. Translated, it gives CASSFGQGFYSNQPQHF. The chain recombines TRBV28 with TRBJ1-5, with D maybe TRBD1 (6 bases). V was pared by 3 bases and J by 0 bases, with 15 bases between. This CDR3 contains 17 residues. The V gene's germline CDR1 is MDHEN and CDR2 SYDVKM.

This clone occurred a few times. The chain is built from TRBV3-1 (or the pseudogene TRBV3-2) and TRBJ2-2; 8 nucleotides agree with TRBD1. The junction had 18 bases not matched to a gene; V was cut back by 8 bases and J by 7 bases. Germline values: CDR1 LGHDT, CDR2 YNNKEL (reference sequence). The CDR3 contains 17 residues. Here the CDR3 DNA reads TGTGCCAGCTCCCCGGGACCGGGACAGGCCTATGACGGGGAGCTGTTTTTT. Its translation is CASSPGPGQAYDGELFF.

CDR3 nucleotides: TGTGCCAGCAGGTTGGGAGACAGGAGTTTTGCCTACGAGCAGTACTTC. This codes for CASRLGDRSFAYEQYF. This rearrangement joins TRBV28 to TRBJ2-7; the D gene is possibly TRBD1 (6 bases). Germline V gene data show CDR1 as MDHEN and CDR2 as SYDVKM. This CDR3 comprises 16 residues. With 6 bases removed from V and 2 bases from J, the gap between germline ends came to 20 bases.

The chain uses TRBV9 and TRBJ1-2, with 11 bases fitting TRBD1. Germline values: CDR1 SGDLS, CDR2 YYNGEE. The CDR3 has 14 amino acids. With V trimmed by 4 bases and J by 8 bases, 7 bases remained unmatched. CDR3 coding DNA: TGTGCCAGCAGCTCCGGGACAGGGGGAGGCGGCTACACCTTC. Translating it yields CASSSGTGGGGYTF. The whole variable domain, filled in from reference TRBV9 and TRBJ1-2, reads DSGVTQTPKHLITATGQRVTLRCSPRSGDLSVYWYQQSLDQGLQFLIQYYNGEERAKGNILERFSAQQFPDLHSELNLSSLELGDSALYFCASSSGTGGGGYTFGSGTRLTVV.

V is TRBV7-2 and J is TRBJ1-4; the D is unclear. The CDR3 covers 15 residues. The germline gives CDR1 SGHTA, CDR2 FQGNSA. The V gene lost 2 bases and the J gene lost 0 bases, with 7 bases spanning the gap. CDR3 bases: TGTGCCAGCAGCTTAACGCAGGCAACTAATGAAAAACTGTTTTTT. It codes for CASSLTQATNEKLFF.

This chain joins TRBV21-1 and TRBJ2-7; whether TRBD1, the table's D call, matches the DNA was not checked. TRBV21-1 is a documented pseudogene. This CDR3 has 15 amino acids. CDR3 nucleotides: TGTGCCAGCAGCAAAGATCACAGGGCCGACTACGAGCAGTACTTC. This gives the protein CASSKDHRADYEQYF.

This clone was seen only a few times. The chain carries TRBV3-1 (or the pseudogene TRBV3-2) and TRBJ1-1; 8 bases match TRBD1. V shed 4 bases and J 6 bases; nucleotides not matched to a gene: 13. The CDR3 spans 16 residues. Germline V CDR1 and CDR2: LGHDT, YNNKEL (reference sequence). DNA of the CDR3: TGTGCCAGCAGCCTCTCACACAGGGGGAAGGGTGCTGAAGCTTTCTTT. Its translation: CASSLSHRGKGAEAFF.

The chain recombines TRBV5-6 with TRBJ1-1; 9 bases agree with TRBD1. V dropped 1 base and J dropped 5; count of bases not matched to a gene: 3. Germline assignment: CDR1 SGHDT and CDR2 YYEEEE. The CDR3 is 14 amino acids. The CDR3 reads CASSLTGGRTEAFF. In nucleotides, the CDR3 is TGTGCCAGCAGCTTGACAGGGGGCAGGACTGAAGCTTTCTTT.

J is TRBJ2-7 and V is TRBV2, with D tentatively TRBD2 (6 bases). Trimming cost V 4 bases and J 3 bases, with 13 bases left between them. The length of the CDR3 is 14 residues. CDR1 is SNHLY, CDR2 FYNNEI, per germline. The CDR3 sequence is CASSVDGGVYEQYF. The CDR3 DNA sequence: TGTGCCAGCAGTGTGGACGGGGGAGTCTACGAGCAGTACTTC.

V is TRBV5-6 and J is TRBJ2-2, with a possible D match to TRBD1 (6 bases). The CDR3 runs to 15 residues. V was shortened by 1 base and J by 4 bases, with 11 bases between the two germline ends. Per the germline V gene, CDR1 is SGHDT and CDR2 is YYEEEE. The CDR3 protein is CASSLSGVGTGELFF. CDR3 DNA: TGTGCCAGCAGCTTGTCAGGGGTGGGCACCGGGGAGCTGTTTTTT.

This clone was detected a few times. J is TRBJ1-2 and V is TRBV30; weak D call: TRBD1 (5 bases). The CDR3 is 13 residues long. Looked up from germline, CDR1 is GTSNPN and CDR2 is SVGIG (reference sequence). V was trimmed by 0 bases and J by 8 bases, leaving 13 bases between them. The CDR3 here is CAWSVRSGKGYTF. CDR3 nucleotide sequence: TGTGCCTGGAGTGTACGGTCAGGGAAAGGCTACACCTTC.

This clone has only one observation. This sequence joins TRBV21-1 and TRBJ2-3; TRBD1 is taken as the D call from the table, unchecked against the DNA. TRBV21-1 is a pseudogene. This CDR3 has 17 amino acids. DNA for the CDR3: TGTGCCAGCAGCAAAGGGGGTAGGGGTATTGGCACAGATACGCAGTATTTT. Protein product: CASSKGGRGIGTDTQYF.

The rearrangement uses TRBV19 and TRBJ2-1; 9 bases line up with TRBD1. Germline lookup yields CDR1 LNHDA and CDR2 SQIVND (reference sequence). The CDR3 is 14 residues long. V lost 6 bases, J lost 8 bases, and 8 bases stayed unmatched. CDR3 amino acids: CASSRDRESYEQFF. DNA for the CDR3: TGTGCCAGTAGCCGGGACAGGGAAAGCTATGAGCAGTTCTTC. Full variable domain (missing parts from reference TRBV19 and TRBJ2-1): DGGITQSPKYLFRKEGQNVTLSCEQNLNHDAMYWYRQDPGQGLRLIYYSQIVNDFQKGDIAEGYSVSREKKESFPLTVTSAQKNPTAFYLCASSRDRESYEQFFGPGTRLTVL.

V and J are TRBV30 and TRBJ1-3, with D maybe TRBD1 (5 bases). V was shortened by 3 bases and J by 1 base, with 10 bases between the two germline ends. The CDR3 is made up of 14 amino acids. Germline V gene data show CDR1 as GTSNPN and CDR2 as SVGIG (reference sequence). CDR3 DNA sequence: TGTGCCTGGAGCGCAGGGAGGTCTGGAAACACCATATATTTT. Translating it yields CAWSAGRSGNTIYF.